The source of this T cell receptor (beta chain) is a study of T cell repertoires in cytomegalovirus infection. For the study at large: Newly reported HLA-C-restricted and thoroughly characterized HLA-B-restricted CMV epitopes were employed. It can be stated that public TCR beta signatures indicated CMV infection as well as a matching HLA type.

TCRdb independently ran MiXCR on the reads; one entry per CDR3 protein. The sample lists roughly 350,000 distinct CDR3 sequences, just under 35% occurring once. The CDR3 is 16 amino acids. V gave up 0 bases and J gave up 3 bases, with 14 bases separating them. Germline V lookup: CDR1 MNHEY, CDR2 SVGAGI. For this clonotype: The target antigen is unknown.

Sequencing used cultured PBMCs, obtained from culture after CMV antigen stimulation. This receptor was taken from a human donor in good health (CMV status not recorded). Some clones in this sample may be carry-over from other donors' samples. This sequence joins TRBV6-5 and TRBJ1-1, with D possibly matching TRBD1 (5 bases). CDR3 bases: TGTGCCAGCAGTTACTCGAGTAGCGGGGGGGACACTGAAGCTTTCTTT. As protein: CASSYSSSGGDTEAFF.